The T cell receptor beta chain under discussion was sequenced for a study of CD8+ T cells in alopecia areata. This clone came up a few times. RNA was extracted and reverse transcribed into cDNA as the sequencing template. The protocol was immunoSEQ multiplex PCR, while the TCRdb copy is restricted to in-frame clones and leaves out a portion. The sample holds about 190,000 clones, roughly 70% seen once. The treatment denotes: oral pan-JAK inhibitor, 5-10 mg twice daily. Between the trimmed V and J ends, which lost 0 bases and 0 bases, there was a span of 10 bases. Germline V lookup: CDR1 SGHRS, CDR2 YFSETQ. The length of the CDR3 is 16 residues.

This sequence joins TRBV5-1 and TRBJ2-1; D might be TRBD2 (6 bases). The sequence was collected from a human donor with alopecia areata. This specimen was CD4+ T cells sorted from blood, taken at roughly week 49, from a patient treated with tofacitinib. The CDR3 reads CASSLAGGVSYNEQFF. Here the CDR3 DNA reads TGCGCCAGCAGCTTGGCCGGCGGGGTCTCCTACAATGAGCAGTTCTTC. Looking up the rest from reference TRBV5-1 and TRBJ2-1 gives the full variable domain: KAGVTQTPRYLIKTRGQQVTLSCSPISGHRSVSWYQQTPGQGLQFLFEYFSETQRNKGNFPGRFSGRQFSNSRSEMNVSTLELGDSALYLCASSLAGGVSYNEQFFGPGTRLTVL.